The 20 T cell receptor beta chains presented below share a single source sample, sequenced in a study of cytomegalovirus exposure and HLA in healthy donors. The study ran its PCR with 60 Vbeta and 13 Jbeta primers. Repertoires were generated with immunoSEQ multiplex PCR, while TCRdb's copy carries only in-frame clones and drops some. The table lists about 170,000 clones, over 80% of them singletons. Sequenced material: PBMCs. Source of these receptors: a woman aged 45-60 years in good health and CMV-seropositive.

The chain combines TRBV19 with TRBJ2-6, with TRBD2 as a possible D gene (5 bases). The CDR3 totals 21 residues. Germline V lookup: CDR1 LNHDA, CDR2 SQIVND (reference sequence). V lost 0 bases and J 0 bases, leaving 21 bases between the germline ends. Written as DNA, the CDR3 is TGTGCCAGTAGTATAGATCGGATTGGAGGTTCCCCACCCTCTGGGGCCAACGTCCTGACTTTC. Its protein is CASSIDRIGGSPPSGANVLTF.

The chain employs TRBV28 and TRBJ2-3; 9 bases are shared with TRBD1. CDR1 is MDHEN, CDR2 SYDVKM, per germline. The junction had 7 bases not matched to a gene; V was cut back by 5 bases and J by 4 bases. This CDR3 is 15 amino acids long. The CDR3 is CASSRGQGYPDTQYF. The CDR3 nucleotides read TGTGCCAGCAGTCGGGGACAGGGTTACCCAGATACGCAGTATTTT.

J is TRBJ1-6 and V is TRBV5-1; 10 nucleotides align to TRBD1. This CDR3 comprises 15 residues. After removal of 4 bases from V and 10 bases from J, the junction contained 8 bases not matched to a gene. The V gene's germline CDR1 is SGHRS and CDR2 YFSETQ. CDR3 residues: CASSEGTGEYSPLHF. The CDR3 nucleotides are TGCGCCAGCAGCGAAGGGACAGGGGAATACTCACCCCTCCACTTT.

This rearrangement joins TRBV28 to TRBJ2-3; 14 bases agree with TRBD2. V lost 6 bases and J lost 14; bases outside the gene matches: 13. Germline V gene sequence: CDR1 MDHEN, CDR2 SYDVKM. CDR3 length equals 15 residues. DNA of the CDR3: TGTGCCAGCAGCCCAGGGGGACTAGCGGGGGATTCGGTGTATTTT. Encoded protein: CASSPGGLAGDSVYF.

Here the CDR3 reads CASYGGGELFF. DNA for the CDR3: TGTGCCAGCTATGGAGGCGGGGAGCTGTTTTTT. The rearrangement uses TRBV7-9 and TRBJ2-2, with a tentative D call TRBD2 (5 bases). Trimming removed 8 bases at V and 7 bases at J, with 8 bases between. Per the germline V gene, CDR1 is SEHNR and CDR2 is FQNEAQ (reference sequence). The CDR3 sequence is 11 residues long.

This chain links TRBV27 with TRBJ2-4; no reliable D call. CDR3 length equals 13 residues. Germline loops: CDR1 MNHEY, CDR2 SMNVEV (reference sequence). Trimming cost V 10 bases and J 3 bases, with 13 bases left between them. CDR3 sequence reads: CANDDSLKNIQYF. CDR3 in DNA: TGTGCCAATGACGACTCCCTCAAAAACATTCAGTACTTC.

A remark on this clone: The sample contains more than one DNA sequence encoding this CDR3. The rearrangement joins TRBV5-1 to TRBJ2-3; the match to TRBD2 covers 8 bases. From germline, CDR1 is SGHRS and CDR2 YFSETQ. This CDR3 comprises 15 residues. Trimming removed 4 bases from V and 4 bases from J; junction bases left unmatched: 8. The CDR3 DNA reads as TGCGCCAGCAGCCGAACGGGAGGGCCATCAGATACGCAGTATTTT. It specifies CASSRTGGPSDTQYF.

The chain carries TRBV5-4 and TRBJ1-4; a possible D gene is TRBD1 (6 bases). Trimming took off 2 bases at V and 5 bases at J, with 13 bases between the two ends. From germline, CDR1 is SGHNT and CDR2 YYREEE (reference sequence). CDR3 length: 15 residues. In DNA, the CDR3 is TGTGCCAGCAGCTTTACGTTGGGGGCAAATGAAAAACTGTTTTTT. Translating it yields CASSFTLGANEKLFF.

The table lists this clone with a few counts. V and J are TRBV19 and TRBJ2-4; perhaps TRBD1 as D (6 bases). The germline V gene encodes CDR1 LNHDA and CDR2 SQIVND (reference sequence). V lost 4 bases and J 0 bases, leaving 13 bases between the germline ends. The CDR3 contains 16 residues. Written as DNA, the CDR3 is TGTGCCAGTAGTACCGGACAGACGGCAGCCAAAAACATTCAGTACTTC. Protein sequence: CASSTGQTAAKNIQYF.

This chain joins TRBV27 and TRBJ1-5, with D maybe TRBD1 (6 bases). Trimming cost V 2 bases and J 4 bases, with 15 bases left between them. Germline V gene sequence: CDR1 MNHEY, CDR2 SMNVEV (reference sequence). CDR3 length equals 16 residues. CDR3 in DNA: TGTGCCAGCAGTTTACAGGGAAGTACAGGGAATCAGCCCCAGCATTTT. Translation: CASSLQGSTGNQPQHF.

The chain links TRBV4-1 to TRBJ1-2; D not resolved. V shed 1 base and J shed 2 bases, with 14 bases lying between them. The CDR3 extends over 16 amino acids. Germline V gives CDR1 MGHRA, CDR2 YSYEKL. CDR3 in amino acids: CASSQGLGRPNYGYTF. The CDR3 region has the DNA TGCGCCAGCAGCCAAGGTCTCGGCAGGCCCAACTATGGCTACACCTTC.

V and J are TRBV2 and TRBJ2-5; D is possibly TRBD2 (5 bases). V was cut by 5 bases and J by 5 bases, with 9 bases left in between. The CDR3 totals 12 residues. Germline CDR1 and CDR2: SNHLY and FYNNEI. The CDR3 DNA reads TGTGCCAGCAGTAAGCGGCGCGAGACCCAGTACTTC. Protein sequence: CASSKRRETQYF. The full variable domain, its missing parts supplied by reference TRBV2 and TRBJ2-5, is EPEVTQTPSHQVTQMGQEVILRCVPISNHLYFYWYRQILGQKVEFLVSFYNNEISEKSEIFDDQFSVERPDGSNFTLKIRSTKLEDSAMYFCASSKRRETQYFGPGTRLLVL.

V usage is TRBV18 and J usage is TRBJ1-5; D gene ambiguous. The CDR3 sequence is 13 residues long. The germline CDR1 and CDR2 sequences are KGHSH and LQKENI. Deletions cut 3 bases from V and 6 bases from J, with 9 bases between. CDR3 sequence (DNA): TGTGCCAGCTCACCTTCGTGGAGTCAGCCCCAGCATTTT. It encodes CASSPSWSQPQHF. Complete variable domain (other parts from reference TRBV18 and TRBJ1-5): NAGVMQNPRHLVRRRGQEARLRCSPMKGHSHVYWYRQLPEEGLKFMVYLQKENIIDESGMPKERFSAEFPKEGPSILRIQQVVRGDSAAYFCASSPSWSQPQHFGDGTRLSIL.

The chain has TRBV30 and TRBJ2-1; tentative D call: TRBD2 (5 bases). The CDR3 is made up of 13 amino acids. Per the germline V gene, CDR1 is GTSNPN and CDR2 is SVGIG (reference sequence). V lost 3 bases to trimming and J lost 5 bases, with 11 bases between them. The CDR3 is CAWSSSGDNEQFF. CDR3 bases: TGTGCCTGGAGCAGCTCCGGGGACAATGAGCAGTTCTTC.

This clone was seen only a few times. J is TRBJ1-4 and V is TRBV6-5, with a possible D match to TRBD1 (5 bases). CDR1 and CDR2 from the germline V gene are MNHEY and SVGAGI. CDR3 length equals 15 residues. Trimming stripped 5 bases from V and 3 bases from J, with 13 bases between. CDR3 in amino acids: CASSQSWGANEKLFF. Written as DNA, the CDR3 is TGTGCCAGCAGTCAGTCCTGGGGCGCTAATGAAAAACTGTTTTTT.

On this clone itself: The sample holds other DNA sequences that translate to the same CDR3. This chain uses TRBV6-6 with TRBJ2-7, with 12 bases that match TRBD2. Germline V lookup: CDR1 MNHNY, CDR2 SVGAGI (reference sequence). J was trimmed by 7 bases and V by 2 bases; bases with no gene match: 6. The CDR3 totals 15 residues. As DNA, the CDR3 is TGTGCCAGCAGTTACGGAAGACTAGCGGGAGTGGAGCAGTACTTC. This encodes CASSYGRLAGVEQYF.

The chain recombines TRBV30 with TRBJ1-1; D is unresolved. V was clipped by 2 bases and J by 5 bases, with 9 bases between them. CDR1 and CDR2 from the germline V gene are GTSNPN and SVGIG (reference sequence). CDR3 length: 12 residues. The DNA for the CDR3 is TGTGCCTGGAGTAGGGAGTTGACTGAAGCTTTCTTT. This translates into CAWSRELTEAFF.

The rearrangement joins TRBV7-2 to TRBJ2-5; D ambiguous. The CDR3 is 11 residues long. V lost 5 bases, J lost 5 bases, and 6 bases lay in between. Germline V gene lookup returns CDR1 SGHTA and CDR2 FQGNSA. Here the CDR3 reads CASSQQETQYF. CDR3 nucleotides: TGTGCCAGCAGCCAACAGGAGACCCAGTACTTC.

This clone was recorded once. The chain links TRBV7-8 to TRBJ1-5; D may be TRBD1 (6 bases). The V end lost 4 bases, the J end lost 3 bases, and 19 bases lay between the germline ends. Germline CDR1 reads SGHVS; CDR2 reads FQNEAQ. The CDR3 is made up of 17 amino acids. The CDR3 DNA reads TGTGCCAGCAGCTACTCGGAAGGGACATACTTCAATCAGCCCCAGCATTTT. Translating it yields CASSYSEGTYFNQPQHF.

Only one count was recorded for this clone. The J gene is TRBJ1-6, the V gene TRBV6-1; D possibly corresponds to TRBD1 (6 bases). CDR1 is MNHNS and CDR2 is SASEGT in the germline V gene. The germline V and J ends were trimmed by 3 bases and 4 bases, with 13 bases remaining between them. The CDR3 length is 16 residues. CDR3 sequence: CASSEEGRGYNSPLHF. In DNA form, the CDR3 reads TGTGCCAGCAGTGAGGAAGGCAGGGGATATAATTCACCCCTCCACTTT.